The TCR beta chain under discussion was sequenced for a study of control samples from healthy donors and cancer patients. This CDR3 spans 15 amino acids. Trimming cost V 0 bases and J 2 bases, with 10 bases left between them. Germline-derived CDR1 and CDR2 are MNHEY and SMNVEV (reference sequence). Data came from immunoSEQ multiplex PCR; TCRdb stores just in-frame clones and leaves some out. The sample has 150,000 to 200,000 clones; 75% to 95% are singletons. The chain joins TRBV27 to TRBJ1-2; possibly TRBD1 for D (5 bases). The sequence derives from a woman between 35 and 50 years old in good health. The sequenced sample was blood. CDR3 residues: CASSLSRAGNYGYTF. As DNA, the CDR3 is TGTGCCAGCAGTTTATCGAGGGCAGGGAACTATGGCTACACCTTC.